This record concerns one T cell receptor beta chain sequence. The junction differs from germline at one of its ends, possibly a read error. Other DNA sequences within the sample encode an identical CDR3. TCRdb's copy holds only in-frame clones and misses some; the assay was immunoSEQ multiplex PCR. The sample contains 65,000 to 80,000 clones, roughly 84% of which appear only once. These data come from a study of T cells in localized non-small cell lung cancer. The germline V gene encodes CDR1 SGDLS and CDR2 YYNGEE. The CDR3 runs 15 residues. This TCR came from a female donor at least 60 years old with stage I lung adenocarcinoma. This specimen was peripheral blood, taken before any cancer treatment. This chain uses TRBV9 with TRBJ2-5; D is possibly TRBD1 (6 bases). The CDR3 loop is CASSVVSAAGETQYF. The CDR3 DNA is TGTGCCAGCAGCGTAGTGAGTGCGGCAGGGGAGACTCAGTACTTC.